Included here is one TCR beta chain sequence, with context. TCRdb's table, derived via immunoSEQ multiplex PCR, lists solely in-frame clones and lacks some. The repertoire holds 150,000 to 200,000 clones, with 80% to 85% as singletons. The CDR3 is made up of 15 amino acids. Looked up from germline, CDR1 is MDHEN and CDR2 is SYDVKM. J was trimmed by 5 bases and V by 2 bases; bases with no gene match: 6. The sample originates from a study of blood T cell repertoires in COVID-19. Study-wide context: Sample material is recorded as cDNA or gDNA derived from T cells, B-cell-depleted T cells, or PBMCs.

The source material was peripheral blood. The chain links TRBV28 to TRBJ1-5; 7 nucleotides align to TRBD1. The clonotype originates from a woman in her sixties or seventies with COVID-19, enrolled during active disease. In DNA, the CDR3 is TGTGCCAGCAGTTTAGGGGGACAGTTTTATCAGCCCCAGCATTTT. Translating it yields CASSLGGQFYQPQHF.